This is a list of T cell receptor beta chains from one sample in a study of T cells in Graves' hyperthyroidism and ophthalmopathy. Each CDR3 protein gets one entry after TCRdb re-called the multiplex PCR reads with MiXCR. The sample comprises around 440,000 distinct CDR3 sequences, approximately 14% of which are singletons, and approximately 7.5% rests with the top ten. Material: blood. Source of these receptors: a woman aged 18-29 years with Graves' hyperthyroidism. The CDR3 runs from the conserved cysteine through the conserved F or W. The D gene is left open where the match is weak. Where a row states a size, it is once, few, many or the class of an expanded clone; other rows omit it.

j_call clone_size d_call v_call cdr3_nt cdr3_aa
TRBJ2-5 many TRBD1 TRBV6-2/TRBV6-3 TGTGCCAGCAGTACTAGGACAGGGGGAGTGGGAGAGACCCAGTACTTC CASSTRTGGVGETQYF
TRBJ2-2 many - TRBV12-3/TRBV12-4 TGTGCCACCCACGGACGGCACAACGGGGAGCTGTTTTTT CATHGRHNGELFF
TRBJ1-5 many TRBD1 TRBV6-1 TGTCCAGCAGGAAAGGTTCCTACAGGGGTTAGCAATCAGCCCCAGCATTTT CPAGKVPTGVSNQPQHF
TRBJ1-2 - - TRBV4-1 TGCGCCAGCAGCCTCGGACGGGCCACCTACGGTGGCTACACCTTC CASSLGRATYGGYTF
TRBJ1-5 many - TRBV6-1 TGTGCCAGCAGTTCCCGATATAGCAATCAGCCCCAGCATTTT CASSSRYSNQPQHF
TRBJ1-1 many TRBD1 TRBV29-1 TGCAGCGTTGAAAGACAGGGAGACACTGAAGCTTTCTTT CSVERQGDTEAFF
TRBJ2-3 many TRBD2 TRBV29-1 TGCAGCGGTAGCGGGAGGGCCACAGATACGCAGTATTTT CSGSGRATDTQYF
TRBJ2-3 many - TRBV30 TGTGCCTGGAGGGAGACAGCGGGCACAGATACGCAGTATTTT CAWRETAGTDTQYF
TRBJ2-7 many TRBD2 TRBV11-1 TGTGCCAGCAGCGCGTATTACGGGAGGGTTGACGAGCAGTACTTC CASSAYYGRVDEQYF
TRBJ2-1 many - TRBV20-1 TGCAGTGCTACCTCCCGCAGTGAGCAGTTCTTC CSATSRSEQFF
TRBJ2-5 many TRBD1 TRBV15 TGTGCCACCAGCAGGAACAGGGGGGAGGCAGAGACCCAGTACTTC CATSRNRGEAETQYF
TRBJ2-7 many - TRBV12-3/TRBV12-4 TGTGCCAGCAGTTCGAACGGCGAGCAGTACTTC CASSSNGEQYF
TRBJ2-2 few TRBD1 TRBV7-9 TGTGCCAGCAGCGCACAGGGGGCGTCGCGGAACACCGGGGAGCTGTTTTTT CASSAQGASRNTGELFF
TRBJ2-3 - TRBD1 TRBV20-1 TGCAGTGCTAGAGCCGGGACAGGGAAGGGTCCAGATACGCAGTATTTT CSARAGTGKGPDTQYF
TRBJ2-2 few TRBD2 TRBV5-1 TGCGCCAGCGGTCCGGGGACTAGCGTGCAGGTCGGGGAGCTGTTTTTT CASGPGTSVQVGELFF
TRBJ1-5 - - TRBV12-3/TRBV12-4 TGTGCCAGCAGTTTATCCCCAGGGCTCTATAGCAATCAGCCCCAGCATTTT CASSLSPGLYSNQPQHF
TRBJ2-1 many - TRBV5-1 TGCGCCAGCAGCTTGGGCCAGAGGAATGAGCAGTTCTTC CASSLGQRNEQFF
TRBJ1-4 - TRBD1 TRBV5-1 TGCGCCAGCAGCTTAGGGACAGGGGCCCCAGGGGGTGAAAAACTGTTTTTT CASSLGTGAPGGEKLFF
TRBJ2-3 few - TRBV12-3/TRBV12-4 TGTGCCAGCAGTACTCTGACTCCCCGGATAGATACGCAGTATTTT CASSTLTPRIDTQYF
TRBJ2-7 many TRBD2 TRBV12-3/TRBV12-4 TGTGCCACGGCGGCTAGCGGGGCCTACGAGCAGTACTTC CATAASGAYEQYF
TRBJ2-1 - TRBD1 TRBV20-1 TGCAGTGCTAGAGATCGTTTGTTGGCAGGGGGCCACAATGAGCAGTTCTTC CSARDRLLAGGHNEQFF
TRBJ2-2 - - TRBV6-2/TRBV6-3 TGTGCCAGCAGTTACTCGGGGCTAGCGTCCGAATATTCGAACACCGGGGAGCTGTTTTTT CASSYSGLASEYSNTGELFF
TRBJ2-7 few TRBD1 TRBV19 TGTGCCAGTAGTATTGTAGGGACAGCGCTCCGCGAGCAGTACTTC CASSIVGTALREQYF
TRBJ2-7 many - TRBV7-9 TGTGCCAGCAGCCTCACGGGAGACTCCTACGAGCAGTACTTC CASSLTGDSYEQYF
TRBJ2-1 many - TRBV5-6 TGTGCCAGCAGCCTGTGGCGGGACAGATACAATGAGCAGTTCTTC CASSLWRDRYNEQFF
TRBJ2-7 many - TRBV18 TGTGCCAGCTCGGCTGACAAATCCTACGAGCAGTACTTC CASSADKSYEQYF
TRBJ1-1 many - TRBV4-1 TGCGCCAGCAGCCAAGCTTTTTTCCCGAACACTGAAGCTTTCTTT CASSQAFFPNTEAFF
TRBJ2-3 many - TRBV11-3 TGTGCCAGCAGCTTCGTCACGGGGGCGACAGATACGCAGTATTTT CASSFVTGATDTQYF
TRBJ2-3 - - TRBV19 TGTGCCAGTAGTTGGCAGGGTGGAACAGATACGCAGTATTTT CASSWQGGTDTQYF
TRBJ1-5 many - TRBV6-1 TGTGCCAGCAGAAGAAATCCCTATAGCAATCAGCCCCAGCATTTT CASRRNPYSNQPQHF
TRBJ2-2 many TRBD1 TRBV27 TGTGCCAGCAGCGCTGGGACAGGGCGCACCGGGGAGCTGTTTTTT CASSAGTGRTGELFF
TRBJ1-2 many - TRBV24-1 TGTGCCACCGAAGACAGCCGAACATTTCGCTACACCTTC CATEDSRTFRYTF
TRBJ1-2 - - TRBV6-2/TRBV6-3 TGTGCCAGCAGTTACCCGAGAACAGGGATCACCACGTATGGCTACACCTTC CASSYPRTGITTYGYTF
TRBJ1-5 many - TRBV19 TGTGCCTCAAATCCGGGGTATAGCAATCAGCCCCAGCATTTT CASNPGYSNQPQHF
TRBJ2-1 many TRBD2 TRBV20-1 TGCAGTGCTGCCACCGGGGCCCTGCGGGGGGTAGATGAGCAGTTCTTC CSAATGALRGVDEQFF
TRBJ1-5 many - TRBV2 TGTGCCAGCAGTGACACAGGTTGGGGTAATCAGCCCCAGCATTTT CASSDTGWGNQPQHF
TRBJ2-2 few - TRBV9 TGTGCCAGCAGCGGCGGTCTCGGACTCCAGAACACCGGGGAGCTGTTTTTT CASSGGLGLQNTGELFF
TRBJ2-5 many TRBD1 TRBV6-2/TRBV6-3 TGTGCCAGCAGTTCCGGACAGGGGGACCAAGAGACCCAGTACTTC CASSSGQGDQETQYF
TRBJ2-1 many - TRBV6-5 TGTGCCAGCAGTTACTCGCGGGCTAGCGTAAATGTCTTGGAGCAGTTCTTC CASSYSRASVNVLEQFF
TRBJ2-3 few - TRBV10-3 TGTGCCATCAGTGAGTCGGTTGGGAGGCCAGATACGCAGTATTTT CAISESVGRPDTQYF
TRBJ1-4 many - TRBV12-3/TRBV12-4 TGTGCCAGCACTCGTGGCCAGGAACTGTTTTTT CASTRGQELFF
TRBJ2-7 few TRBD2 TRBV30 TGTGCCTGGGGTAGCGGGGGGGCGATGAGTGAGCAGTACTTC CAWGSGGAMSEQYF
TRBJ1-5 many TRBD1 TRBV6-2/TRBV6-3 TGTGCCAGCAGGAGACAGGGGGCGCAAGGGTCCAATCAGCCCCAGCATTTT CASRRQGAQGSNQPQHF
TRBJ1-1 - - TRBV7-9 TGTGCCAGCAGCCCTTCTCTTCCCGGATGGACTCAGAACACTGAAGCTTTCTTT CASSPSLPGWTQNTEAFF
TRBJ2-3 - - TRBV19 TGTGCCAGTAGTAGACTACAGGGCGCTGGAACCCTGGCGACGCAGTATTTT CASSRLQGAGTLATQYF
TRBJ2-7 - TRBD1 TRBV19 TGTGCCAGTAGCACAAAAGGACAGGGGCCCTACGAGCAGTACTTC CASSTKGQGPYEQYF
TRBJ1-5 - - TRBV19 TGTGCCAGTAGTATAGATCCTTTTTGGCCCCAGCATTTT CASSIDPFWPQHF
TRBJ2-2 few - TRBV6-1 TGTGCCAGCAGTTCTACCCTAGCCACAGGGGAGCTGTTTTTT CASSSTLATGELFF
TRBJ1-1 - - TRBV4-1 TGCGCCAGCAGCCAAGTCGTAGGGGAGGGCACTGAAGCTTTCTTT CASSQVVGEGTEAFF
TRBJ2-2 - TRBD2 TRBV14 TGTGCCAGCAGCCGAGCGAGCGGGAGAATCGGGGAGCTGTTTTTT CASSRASGRIGELFF
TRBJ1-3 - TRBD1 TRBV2 TGTGCCAGCAGGGCGACAGGGGCTACTGGAAACACCATATATTTT CASRATGATGNTIYF
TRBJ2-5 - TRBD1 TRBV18 TGTGCCAGCTCCCATGGGACAGGGGCCCGGGAGACCCAGTACTTC CASSHGTGARETQYF
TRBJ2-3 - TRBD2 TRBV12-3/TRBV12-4 TGTGCCAGCAGTCGGACTAGCGGGGAGGGCACAGATACGCAGTATTTT CASSRTSGEGTDTQYF
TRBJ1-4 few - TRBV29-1 TGCAGCGGGGGGTTCGGGGAAAAACTGTTTTTT CSGGFGEKLFF
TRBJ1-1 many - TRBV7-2 TGTGCCAGCAGCTTATATAGCAGAGAAGCTTTCTTT CASSLYSREAFF
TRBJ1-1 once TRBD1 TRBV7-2 TGTGCCAGCAGCCCAAGACAGGGCTGGAACACTGAAGCTTTCTTT CASSPRQGWNTEAFF
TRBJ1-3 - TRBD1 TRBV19 TGTGCCAGTAGAACCATTCGACAGGGGGCAGATAAAATGGATGGAAACACCATATATTTT CASRTIRQGADKMDGNTIYF
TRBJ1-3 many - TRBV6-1 TGTGCCAGCAGTTATTTTGGCGAGATCGCGACTGGAAACACCATATATTTT CASSYFGEIATGNTIYF